This T cell receptor (beta chain) was captured in a study of cytomegalovirus exposure and HLA in healthy donors. Study-level findings and limits: Earlier analysis found most TCR beta V segments productive about 90% or about 30% of the time. A later analysis, which compared TCR beta chains of equal frequency, found the HLA-associated ones more clonally expanded.

Worth noting for this clone: Its antigen is not known.

13 Jbeta primers and 60 Vbeta primers were used for the PCR. Profiling relied on immunoSEQ multiplex PCR, and the TCRdb table lists in-frame clones only, not all of them. This table lists 55,000 or so clones. In germline, CDR1 is SGDLS, CDR2 YYNGEE. Trimming pared 3 bases from V and 4 bases from J, leaving 19 bases between. The CDR3 covers 16 residues. The chain uses TRBV9 and TRBJ1-2, with D tentatively TRBD1 (6 bases). This clonotype was sampled from a woman aged 25 to 45 in good health and CMV-seropositive. The sequencing sample was made of PBMCs. The DNA for the CDR3 is TGTGCCAGCAGCGCGACCTCAACACAGGGCACCTATGGCTACACCTTC. Its translation: CASSATSTQGTYGYTF.